Listed below are T cell receptor beta chains from one sample, sequenced in a study of blood T cell repertoires in COVID-19. Clones were sequenced by immunoSEQ multiplex PCR, and TCRdb holds only the in-frame ones, with some missing. The sample has about 120,000 clones; around 86% are singletons. The sequencing sample was made of peripheral blood. The origin of the receptors is a man between 60 and 75 years old with acute or convalescent COVID-19. Both conserved end residues are part of each CDR3. Not all rows give a size; the values are once, few, many and, for expanded clones, a class.

- | 14 | TRBJ1-2 | TRBV5-1 | CASRPTTGSEGYTF
once | 13 | TRBJ2-2 | TRBV6-5 | CASTRDRVGELFF
- | 15 | TRBJ2-5 | TRBV4-1 | CASSQDQIAQETQYF
- | 14 | TRBJ2-3 | TRBV2 | CASTTSGRTDTQYF
- | 17 | TRBJ2-1 | TRBV6-2/TRBV6-3 | CASTPPGAASSYNEQFF
- | 14 | TRBJ1-1 | TRBV5-1 | CASSLVADGTEAFF
- | 15 | TRBJ2-7 | TRBV28 | CASRPRGGITYEQYF
- | 14 | TRBJ2-7 | TRBV27 | CASSLSTKAYEQYF
- | 13 | TRBJ2-3 | TRBV27 | CASSLSLANTQYF
- | 16 | TRBJ2-5 | TRBV3-1/TRBV3-2 | CASSQGRTSGIETQYF
few | 13 | TRBJ1-3 | TRBV10-3 | CAISTQGGNTIYF
- | 14 | TRBJ2-3 | TRBV18 | CASSLAGQTDTQYF
- | 23 | TRBJ2-1 | TRBV1 | CTSSRGSGKMIQKTGDSYNEQFF
- | 15 | TRBJ2-2 | TRBV28 | CASSENRGRSGELFF
- | 15 | TRBJ2-7 | TRBV19 | CASSMPGQRTTRQYF
- | 14 | TRBJ1-1 | TRBV4-1 | CASSPLGGNTEAFF
- | 16 | TRBJ1-4 | TRBV2 | CASQGQGAHINEKLFF
- | 15 | TRBJ2-7 | TRBV28 | CASSLGPGASYEQYF
- | 14 | TRBJ1-4 | TRBV6-9 | CASFTGDGCEKLFF
- | 13 | TRBJ1-4 | TRBV24-1 | CATSDYGGEKLFF
- | 15 | TRBJ2-5 | TRBV6-5 | CASRWDTVLQETQYF
- | 14 | TRBJ1-5 | TRBV9 | CASSGTGGNQPQHF
- | 13 | TRBJ2-5 | TRBV4-1 | CASGQGVVETQYF
once | 15 | TRBJ1-5 | TRBV10-3 | CAISEGGGGNQPQHF
- | 14 | TRBJ1-2 | TRBV30 | CAWRPTGGGYGYTF
- | 13 | TRBJ1-1 | TRBV5-4 | CASSAERNTEAFF
- | 14 | TRBJ2-3 | TRBV30 | CAWEPGQGTDTQYF
- | 19 | TRBJ2-3 | TRBV14 | CASSQGAPGLAPRRDTQYF
- | 15 | TRBJ2-2 | TRBV6-5 | CASSRQGGNTGELFF
- | 14 | TRBJ1-5 | TRBV6-5 | CASSQGVSHRPQHF